This passage covers 21 T cell receptor beta chains from one sample sequenced in a study of cytomegalovirus exposure and HLA in healthy donors. PCR employed 60 Vbeta and 13 Jbeta primers. This table comes from immunoSEQ multiplex PCR, and its TCRdb copy is limited to in-frame clones, with some not included. The data contain over 150,000 clones, about 80% of them singletons. Specimen: PBMCs. These receptor sequences come from a man aged 30 to 45 in good health and CMV-seropositive.

The table lists this clone with a few counts. The J gene is TRBJ1-3, the V gene TRBV30; TRBD1 is a possible D gene (6 bases). The CDR3 is 15 amino acids. Germline V gives CDR1 GTSNPN, CDR2 SVGIG (reference sequence). V lost 2 bases and J 0 bases, leaving 11 bases between the germline ends. The CDR3: CAWSRLGASGNTIYF. CDR3 DNA sequence: TGTGCCTGGAGTCGGCTGGGGGCCTCTGGAAACACCATATATTTT.

Here the CDR3 reads CSVVWDRGLTEAFF. Written as DNA, the CDR3 is TGCAGCGTAGTATGGGACAGGGGGCTCACTGAAGCTTTCTTT. This chain links TRBV29-1 with TRBJ1-1; 12 nucleotides line up with TRBD1. The CDR3 totals 14 residues. The V and J ends lost 6 bases and 4 bases, in that order; junction bases with no gene match: 6. Germline V gene data show CDR1 as SQVTM and CDR2 as ANQGSEA.

The CDR3, as DNA: TGTGCCAGTACCCCACAGTCTTCCTATGGCTACACCTTC. Translating it yields CASTPQSSYGYTF. This sequence joins TRBV19 and TRBJ1-2, with D uncertain. The CDR3 totals 13 residues. The germline CDR1 and CDR2 sequences are LNHDA and SQIVND (reference sequence). V was shortened by 7 bases and J by 4 bases, with 13 bases between the two germline ends.

About this clone itself: The same CDR3 also results from other DNA sequences found in this sample. V and J are TRBV9 and TRBJ2-1, with 7 bases identical to TRBD2. The CDR3 totals 16 residues. V shed 0 bases and J 2 bases; nucleotides not matched to a gene: 5. CDR1 is SGDLS and CDR2 is YYNGEE in the germline V gene. The CDR3 DNA reads as TGTGCCAGCAGCGTAGAGGCGGGAGTGACCTACAATGAGCAGTTCTTC. It is translated as CASSVEAGVTYNEQFF.

This chain uses TRBV7-3 with TRBJ1-1; 8 nucleotides line up with TRBD1. CDR3 size: 14 residues. Germline V CDR1 and CDR2: SGHTA, FQGTGA. With V trimmed by 6 bases and J by 4 bases, 7 bases remained unmatched. Written as DNA, the CDR3 is TGTGCCAGCAGATCCGACAGGGGAGGCACTGAAGCTTTCTTT. Residues: CASRSDRGGTEAFF.

As to this clone: A read error may produce the germline difference seen at one junction end. The V and J genes are TRBV2 and TRBJ2-5; TRBD2 aligns across 11 bases. The CDR3 sequence is 14 residues long. The germline gives CDR1 SNHLY, CDR2 FYNNEI. This CDR3 reads CASLLSGTSGNVHF. CDR3 sequence (DNA): TGTGCCAGCCTTCTCTCCGGGACTAGCGGAAATGTGCACTTC.

This clone was observed a few times. J is TRBJ2-3 and V is TRBV5-6, with 10 bases aligning to TRBD2. CDR1 SGHDT and CDR2 YYEEEE come from the germline V gene. This CDR3 comprises 16 residues. Trimming removed 0 bases from V and 3 bases from J; junction bases left unmatched: 4. This chain's CDR3 is CASSLEAGGRTDTQYF. The CDR3 DNA reads TGTGCCAGCAGCTTGGAAGCGGGAGGGCGAACAGATACGCAGTATTTT.

The chain employs TRBV7-2 and TRBJ1-4; 9 bases line up with TRBD1. The CDR3 is 15 amino acids. V shed 1 base and J 8 bases; nucleotides not matched to a gene: 5. Per the germline V gene, CDR1 is SGHTA and CDR2 is FQGNSA. In DNA form, the CDR3 reads TGTGCCAGCAGCTTAGTGACAGGGGGTGGAGAAAAACTGTTTTTT. Amino acid sequence: CASSLVTGGGEKLFF.

V usage is TRBV5-1 and J usage is TRBJ2-7, with D hard to call. This CDR3 region has 14 residues. The germline V gene encodes CDR1 SGHRS and CDR2 YFSETQ. V lost 4 bases and J 2 bases, leaving 13 bases between the germline ends. The CDR3 sequence: CASSLEATTYEQYF. DNA for the CDR3: TGCGCCAGCAGCCTGGAAGCGACCACCTACGAGCAGTACTTC.

The V call is TRBV9, the J call TRBJ2-7; 7 bases match TRBD1. The V gene's germline CDR1 is SGDLS and CDR2 YYNGEE. This CDR3 has 16 amino acids. Trimming cost V 0 bases and J 4 bases; bases outside gene matches: 10. The CDR3 spells CASSVGEGGSPYEQYF. Here the CDR3 DNA reads TGTGCCAGCAGCGTAGGGGAAGGGGGCTCTCCGTACGAGCAGTACTTC.

This chain uses TRBV5-6 with TRBJ1-6; D gene ambiguous. The CDR3 runs to 15 residues. The germline V gene encodes CDR1 SGHDT and CDR2 YYEEEE. Trimming pared 0 bases from V and 7 bases from J, leaving 11 bases between. The CDR3 here is CASSLVYTGNSPLHF. The CDR3 DNA reads TGTGCCAGCAGCTTGGTCTACACCGGGAATTCACCCCTCCACTTT.

Note on this clone: Other DNA sequences from this sample encode an identical CDR3 as well. The chain carries TRBV5-1 and TRBJ2-2; tentatively, D is TRBD1 (5 bases). V shed 4 bases and J shed 1 base, with 11 bases lying between them. The CDR3 is 15 amino acids. Germline V gene lookup returns CDR1 SGHRS and CDR2 YFSETQ. The CDR3 spells CASSLSTGNTGELFF. The CDR3, as DNA: TGCGCCAGCAGCCTAAGTACAGGGAACACCGGGGAGCTGTTTTTT.

The V call is TRBV6-5, the J call TRBJ1-1; 8 bases align to TRBD1. Germline V CDR1 and CDR2: MNHEY, SVGAGI. The CDR3 loop spans 14 amino acids. Unmatched junction bases numbered 4, after V lost 6 bases and J lost 1 base. CDR3 amino acids: CASRIDRGNTEAFF. The CDR3 DNA is TGTGCCAGCAGGATCGACAGGGGGAACACTGAAGCTTTCTTT.

The chain is built from TRBV28 and TRBJ1-2, with D tentatively TRBD1 (6 bases). The germline V and J ends were trimmed by 3 bases and 2 bases, with 7 bases remaining between them. This CDR3 has 13 amino acids. Germline CDR1 reads MDHEN; CDR2 reads SYDVKM. CDR3 protein: CASSFGQNYGYTF. CDR3 in DNA: TGTGCCAGCAGTTTCGGACAGAACTATGGCTACACCTTC.

There are many counts of this clone. The chain is built from TRBV7-2 and TRBJ1-5; weak D call: TRBD1 (5 bases). Germline V gene lookup returns CDR1 SGHTA and CDR2 FQGNSA. There are 15 residues in the CDR3. V was clipped by 1 base and J by 2 bases, with 9 bases between them. CDR3 sequence reads: CASSLDARGNQPQHF. The CDR3 bases are TGTGCCAGCAGCTTAGACGCCAGGGGCAATCAGCCCCAGCATTTT.

The rearrangement links TRBV5-4 to TRBJ2-7; D is unresolved. The V end was cut by 3 bases, the J end by 5 bases, with 12 bases between. Germline V gene sequence: CDR1 SGHNT, CDR2 YYREEE (reference sequence). This CDR3 is built from 13 residues. The CDR3 coding sequence is TGTGCCAGCAGCTCCCCTCTAAGAGACGAGCAGTACTTC. Encoded protein: CASSSPLRDEQYF.

This chain joins TRBV11-3 and TRBJ2-3; TRBD1 might be the D (6 bases). The germline V gene has CDR1 SGHNT and CDR2 YENEEA. The CDR3 runs 15 residues. The V gene lost 1 base and the J gene lost 4 bases, with 12 bases spanning the gap. The chain's CDR3 is CASSLGHRESDTQYF. Here the CDR3 DNA reads TGTGCCAGCAGCTTAGGACACAGGGAATCAGATACGCAGTATTTT. The entire variable domain, with the rest obtained from reference TRBV11-3 and TRBJ2-3, is as follows: EAGVVQSPRYKIIEKKQPVAFWCNPISGHNTLYWYLQNLGQGPELLIRYENEEAVDDSQLPKDRFSAERLKGVDSTLKIQPAELGDSAVYLCASSLGHRESDTQYFGPGTRLTVL.

This clone was picked up a small number of times. V is TRBV19 and J is TRBJ1-2, with D hard to call. The CDR3 covers 11 residues. Germline V gene data show CDR1 as LNHDA and CDR2 as SQIVND (reference sequence). V shed 8 bases and J shed 4 bases, with 8 bases lying between them. The CDR3 DNA follows: TGTGCCAGTGCGGAGGGCTATGGCTACACCTTC. This gives the protein CASAEGYGYTF.

The rearrangement joins TRBV4-2 to TRBJ2-5; 10 bases line up with TRBD2. V lost 1 base, J lost 5 bases, and 7 bases stayed unmatched. The CDR3 contains 16 residues. Germline V CDR1 and CDR2: LGHNA, YNFKEQ. The CDR3 protein is CASSQAASGSEETQYF. The CDR3, as DNA: TGTGCCAGCAGCCAAGCGGCTAGCGGGAGTGAGGAGACCCAGTACTTC.

This rearrangement joins TRBV6-5 to TRBJ2-5, with 9 bases lining up with TRBD1. Germline-derived CDR1 and CDR2 are MNHEY and SVGAGI. Losses at the gene ends were 5 bases for V and 6 bases for J; bases not matched to a gene: 7. The CDR3 runs 14 residues. CDR3 in amino acids: CASSRGDRVKTQYF. The CDR3 bases are TGTGCCAGCAGTAGGGGGGACAGGGTCAAGACCCAGTACTTC.

This clone has only one observation. The V call is TRBV12-5, the J call TRBJ2-1; D unresolved. V was clipped by 1 base and J by 0 bases, with 4 bases between them. This CDR3 is built from 14 residues. From germline, CDR1 is LGHNT and CDR2 FRNRAP. CDR3 region: CASGLGSSYNEQFF. CDR3 nucleotides: TGTGCTAGTGGTTTGGGGAGCTCCTACAATGAGCAGTTCTTC.